This is a list of T cell receptor beta chains from one sample in a study of identical twins. TCRdb fed the 5' RACE reads into MiXCR, producing one record per CDR3 protein. This sample has some 1,700,000 distinct CDR3 sequences, with around 29% found just once. Sample: cord blood. Receptors were obtained from a newborn girl in good health. Both conserved end residues are trimmed from each CDR3. A D gene is named only where the DNA matches it firmly. Where a row states a size, it is once, few, many or the class of an expanded clone; other rows omit it.

TRBV10-3	TRBD2	TRBJ2-2	-	AIAASGSEGTGELF
TRBV5-4	TRBD1	TRBJ2-4	few	ASSFLRDRKKNIQY
TRBV9	TRBD1	TRBJ2-7	many	ASSSRDRGNEQY
TRBV6-5	-	TRBJ2-1	-	TSSYSRATGWDEQF
TRBV6-2/TRBV6-3	TRBD1	TRBJ1-2	-	ASRLRDRTNGYT
TRBV20-1	-	TRBJ2-1	many	SASGGEQF
TRBV6-1	-	TRBJ2-5	-	ASSEWNGFEETQY
TRBV28	-	TRBJ1-2	few	ASSSAAGYGYT
TRBV10-3	-	TRBJ2-7	-	AMGPGAEYEQY
TRBV29-1	-	TRBJ2-3	-	SVALGPGSGTDTQY
TRBV7-9	-	TRBJ2-3	-	ASSLSFLTSRGPDTRY
TRBV20-1	-	TRBJ2-4	few	SAPENIQY
TRBV20-1	-	TRBJ2-2	few	SAVVGANTGELF
TRBV7-2	-	TRBJ2-7	-	ASSLGRLIEQY
TRBV4-2	TRBD2	TRBJ2-1	few	ASSQDWVAGVLGSYNEQF
TRBV5-1	TRBD2	TRBJ2-1	many	ASSVGLAYSYNEQF
TRBV3-1	-	TRBJ2-3	-	ASSQDLAEGGDTQY